What follows is one T cell receptor beta chain and its context. The table came from immunoSEQ multiplex PCR; TCRdb's copy has only in-frame clones and leaves some out. The sample carries tens of thousands of clones, approximately 88% recorded once. Autoimmune disease history or systemic immunosuppression meant exclusion. This entry belongs to a study of OX40 agonist ivuxolimab in advanced cancers. Trimming stripped 5 bases from V and 2 bases from J, with 15 bases between. Per germline, CDR1 SEHNR and CDR2 FQNEAQ (reference sequence). The CDR3 is 15 residues long. This receptor was taken from an adult with an advanced solid tumor such as melanoma, head and neck, liver or kidney cancer. The sequencing used CD4+ or CD8+ T cells sorted from blood, collected in a trial of the OX40 agonist ivuxolimab. The J gene is TRBJ1-1, the V gene TRBV7-9; D is possibly TRBD1 (6 bases). The CDR3 sequence: CASSAYRDANTEAFF. The CDR3 bases are TGTGCCAGCAGCGCCTACAGGGATGCCAACACTGAAGCTTTCTTT.